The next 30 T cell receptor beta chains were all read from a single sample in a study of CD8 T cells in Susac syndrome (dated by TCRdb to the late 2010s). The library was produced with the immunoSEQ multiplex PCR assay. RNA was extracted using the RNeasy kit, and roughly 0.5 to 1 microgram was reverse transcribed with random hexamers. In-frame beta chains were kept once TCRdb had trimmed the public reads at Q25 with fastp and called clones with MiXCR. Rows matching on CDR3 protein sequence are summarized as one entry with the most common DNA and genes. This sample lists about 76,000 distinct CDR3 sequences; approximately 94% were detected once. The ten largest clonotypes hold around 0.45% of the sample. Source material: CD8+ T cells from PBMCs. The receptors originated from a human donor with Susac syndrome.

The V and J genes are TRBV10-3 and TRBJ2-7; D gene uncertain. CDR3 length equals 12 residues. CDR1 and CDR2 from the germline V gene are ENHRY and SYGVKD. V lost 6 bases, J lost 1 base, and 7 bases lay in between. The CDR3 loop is CAIRLDSYEQYF. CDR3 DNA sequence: TGTGCCATCAGGTTGGATTCCTACGAGCAGTACTTC.

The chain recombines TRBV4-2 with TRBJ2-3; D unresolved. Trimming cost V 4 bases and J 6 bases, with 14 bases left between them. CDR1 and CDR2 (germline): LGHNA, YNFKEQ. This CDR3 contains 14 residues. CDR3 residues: CASSLEEPADTQYF. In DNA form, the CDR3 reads TGTGCCAGCAGCCTCGAGGAACCGGCGGATACGCAGTATTTT.

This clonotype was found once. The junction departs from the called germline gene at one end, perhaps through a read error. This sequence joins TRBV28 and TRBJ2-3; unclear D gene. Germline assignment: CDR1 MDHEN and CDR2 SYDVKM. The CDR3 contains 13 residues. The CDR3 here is CATSGPSTDTQYF. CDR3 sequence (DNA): TGTGCCACCAGTGGGCCTAGCACAGATACGCAGTATTTT.

The chain's CDR3 is CASSYGTGSYNEQFF. The CDR3 DNA sequence: TGTGCCAGCAGTTACGGGACAGGCTCCTACAATGAGCAGTTCTTC. The V gene is TRBV6-6, the J gene TRBJ2-1, with 8 bases fitting TRBD1. CDR1 is MNHNY, CDR2 SVGAGI, per germline (reference sequence). The CDR3 spans 15 residues. J gave up 0 bases and V 2 bases, and 0 bases lay outside the gene matches.

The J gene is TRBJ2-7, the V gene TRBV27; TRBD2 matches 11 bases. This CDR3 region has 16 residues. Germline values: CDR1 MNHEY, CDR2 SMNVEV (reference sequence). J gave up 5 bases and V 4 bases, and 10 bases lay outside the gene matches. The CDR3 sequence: CASSSRASGRRDEQYF. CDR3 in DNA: TGTGCCAGCAGTTCCCGGGCTAGCGGGAGGAGGGACGAGCAGTACTTC.

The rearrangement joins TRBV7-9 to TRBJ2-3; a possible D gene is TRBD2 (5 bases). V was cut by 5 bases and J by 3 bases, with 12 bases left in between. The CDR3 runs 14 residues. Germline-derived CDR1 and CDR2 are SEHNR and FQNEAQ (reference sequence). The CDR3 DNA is TGTGCCAGCAGCGGCAGCGGAGAGACAGATACGCAGTATTTT. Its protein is CASSGSGETDTQYF.

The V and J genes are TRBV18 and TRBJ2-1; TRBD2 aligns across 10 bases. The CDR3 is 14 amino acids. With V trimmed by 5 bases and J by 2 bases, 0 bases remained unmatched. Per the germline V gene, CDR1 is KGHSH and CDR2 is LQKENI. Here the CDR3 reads CASSTSGTYNEQFF. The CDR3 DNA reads TGTGCCAGCTCAACTAGCGGGACCTACAATGAGCAGTTCTTC.

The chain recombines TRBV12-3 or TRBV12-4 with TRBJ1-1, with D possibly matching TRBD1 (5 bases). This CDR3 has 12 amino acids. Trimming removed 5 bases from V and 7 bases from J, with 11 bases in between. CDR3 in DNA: TGTGCCAGCAGTCGCCGGGACCTTGAAGCTTTCTTT. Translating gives CASSRRDLEAFF.

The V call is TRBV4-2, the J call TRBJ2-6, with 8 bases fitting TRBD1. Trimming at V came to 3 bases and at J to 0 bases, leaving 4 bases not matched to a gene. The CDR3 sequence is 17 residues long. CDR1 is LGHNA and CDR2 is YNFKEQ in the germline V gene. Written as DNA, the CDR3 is TGTGCCAGCAGCCAGCGGGACAGGTTCTCTGGGGCCAACGTCCTGACTTTC. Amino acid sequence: CASSQRDRFSGANVLTF.

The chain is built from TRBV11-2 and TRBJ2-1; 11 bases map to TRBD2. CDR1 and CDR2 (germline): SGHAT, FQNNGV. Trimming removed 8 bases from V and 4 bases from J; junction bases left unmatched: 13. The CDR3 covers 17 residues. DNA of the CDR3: TGTGCCAGCTCCAAATATAGCGGGGGGGCCTCTTACAATGAGCAGTTCTTC. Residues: CASSKYSGGASYNEQFF.

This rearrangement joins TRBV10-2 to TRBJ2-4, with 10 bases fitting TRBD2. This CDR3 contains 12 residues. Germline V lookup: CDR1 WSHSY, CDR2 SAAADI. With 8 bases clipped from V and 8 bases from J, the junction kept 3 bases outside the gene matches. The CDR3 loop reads CASEGTSDIQYF. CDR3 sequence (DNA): TGCGCCAGCGAGGGGACTAGCGACATTCAGTACTTC.

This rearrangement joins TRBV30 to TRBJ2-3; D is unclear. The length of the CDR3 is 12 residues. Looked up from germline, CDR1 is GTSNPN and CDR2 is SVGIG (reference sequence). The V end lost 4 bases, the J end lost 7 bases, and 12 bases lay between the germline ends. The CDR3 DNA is TGTGCCTGGAAGGACGATGGCTATACGCAGTATTTT. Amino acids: CAWKDDGYTQYF. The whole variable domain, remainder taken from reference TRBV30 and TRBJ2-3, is SQTIHQWPATLVQPVGSPLSLECTVEGTSNPNLYWYRQAAGRGLQLLFYSVGIGQISSEVPQNLSASRPQDRQFILSSKKLLLSDSGFYLCAWKDDGYTQYFGPGTRLTVL.

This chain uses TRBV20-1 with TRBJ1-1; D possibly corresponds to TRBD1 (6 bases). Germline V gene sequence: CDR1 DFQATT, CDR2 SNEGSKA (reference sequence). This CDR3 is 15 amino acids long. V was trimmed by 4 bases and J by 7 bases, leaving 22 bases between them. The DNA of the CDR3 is TGCAGTGCTACCCCACCAACAGGGAAAAGGGATGAAGCTTTCTTT. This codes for CSATPPTGKRDEAFF.

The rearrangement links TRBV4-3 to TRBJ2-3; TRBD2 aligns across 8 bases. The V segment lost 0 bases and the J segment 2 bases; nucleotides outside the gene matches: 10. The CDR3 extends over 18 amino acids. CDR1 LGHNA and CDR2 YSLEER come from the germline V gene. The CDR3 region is CASSQERGVAGYTDTQYF. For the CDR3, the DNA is TGCGCCAGCAGCCAAGAACGAGGAGTAGCGGGGTACACAGATACGCAGTATTTT.

The CDR3 DNA is TGTGCCTGGAGTCGAAATCAGCCCCAGCATTTT. Translated, it gives CAWSRNQPQHF. This chain uses TRBV30 with TRBJ1-5; the D is unclear. V shed 2 bases and J shed 4 bases, with 3 bases lying between them. Germline values: CDR1 GTSNPN, CDR2 SVGIG (reference sequence). The CDR3 runs 11 residues.

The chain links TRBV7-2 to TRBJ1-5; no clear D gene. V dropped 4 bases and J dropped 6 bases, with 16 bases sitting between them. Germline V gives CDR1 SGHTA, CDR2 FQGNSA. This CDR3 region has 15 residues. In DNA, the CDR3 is TGTGCCAGCAGCTCCGTCGCCTGGGGAGGTCAGCCCCAGCATTTT. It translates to CASSSVAWGGQPQHF.

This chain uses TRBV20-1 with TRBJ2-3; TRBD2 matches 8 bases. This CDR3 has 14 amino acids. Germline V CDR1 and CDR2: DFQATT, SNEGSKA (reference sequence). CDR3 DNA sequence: TGCAGCCAACAGCGGGGGCTTAGCACAGATACGCAGTATTTT. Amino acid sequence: CSQQRGLSTDTQYF.

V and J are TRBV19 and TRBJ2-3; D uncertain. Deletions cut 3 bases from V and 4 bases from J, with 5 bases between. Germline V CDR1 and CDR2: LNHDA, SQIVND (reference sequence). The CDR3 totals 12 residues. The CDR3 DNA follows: TGTGCCAGTAGTATGGGCCCAGATACGCAGTATTTT. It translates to CASSMGPDTQYF.

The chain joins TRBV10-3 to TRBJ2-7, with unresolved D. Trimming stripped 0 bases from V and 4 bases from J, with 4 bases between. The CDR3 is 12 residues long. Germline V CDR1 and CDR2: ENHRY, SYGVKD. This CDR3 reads CAISESRYEQYF. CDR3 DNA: TGTGCCATCAGTGAGTCTAGGTACGAGCAGTACTTC.

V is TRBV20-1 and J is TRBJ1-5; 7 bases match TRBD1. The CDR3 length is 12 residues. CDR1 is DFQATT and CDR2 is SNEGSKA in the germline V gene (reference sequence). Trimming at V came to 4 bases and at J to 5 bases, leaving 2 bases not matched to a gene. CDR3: CSATGQYQPQHF. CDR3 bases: TGCAGTGCTACGGGACAGTATCAGCCCCAGCATTTT.

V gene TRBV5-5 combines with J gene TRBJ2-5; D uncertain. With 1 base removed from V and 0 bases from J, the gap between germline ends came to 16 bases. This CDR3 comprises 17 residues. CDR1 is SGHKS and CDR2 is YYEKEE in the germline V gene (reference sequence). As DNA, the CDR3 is TGTGCCAGCAGCTTGAGGCGCGCGGCAGTAAACCAAGAGACCCAGTACTTC. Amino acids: CASSLRRAAVNQETQYF.

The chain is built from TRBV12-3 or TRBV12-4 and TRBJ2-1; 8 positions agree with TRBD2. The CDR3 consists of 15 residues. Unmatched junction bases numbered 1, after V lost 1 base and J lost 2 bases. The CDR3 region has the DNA TGTGCCAGCAGTTTAGGGCGGGGGGCCTACAATGAGCAGTTCTTC. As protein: CASSLGRGAYNEQFF.

The CDR3 protein is CASSLGTGGWGTGELFF. CDR3 DNA: TGTGCCAGCAGCTTGGGGACAGGGGGATGGGGCACCGGGGAGCTGTTTTTT. V gene TRBV5-6 combines with J gene TRBJ2-2; 10 bases are shared with TRBD1. CDR1 and CDR2 from the germline V gene are SGHDT and YYEEEE. J lost 4 bases, V lost 0 bases, and 6 bases had no gene match. The CDR3 sequence is 17 residues long.

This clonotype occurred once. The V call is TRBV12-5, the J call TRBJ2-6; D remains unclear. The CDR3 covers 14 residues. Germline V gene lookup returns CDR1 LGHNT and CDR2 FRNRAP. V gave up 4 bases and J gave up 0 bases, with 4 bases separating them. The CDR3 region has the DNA TGTGCTAGTGGTTCAACCTCTGGGGCCAACGTCCTGACTTTC. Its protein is CASGSTSGANVLTF.

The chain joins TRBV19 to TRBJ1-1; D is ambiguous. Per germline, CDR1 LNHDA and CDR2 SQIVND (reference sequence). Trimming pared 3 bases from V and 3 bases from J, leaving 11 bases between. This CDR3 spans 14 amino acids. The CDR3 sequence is CASSMGDWHTEAFF. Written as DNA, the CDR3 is TGTGCCAGTAGTATGGGCGACTGGCACACTGAAGCTTTCTTT.

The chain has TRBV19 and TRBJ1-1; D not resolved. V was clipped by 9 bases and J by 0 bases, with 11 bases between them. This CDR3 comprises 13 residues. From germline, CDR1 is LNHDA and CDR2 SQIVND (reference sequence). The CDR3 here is CASARNMNTEAFF. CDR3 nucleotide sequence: TGTGCCAGCGCCCGGAACATGAACACTGAAGCTTTCTTT. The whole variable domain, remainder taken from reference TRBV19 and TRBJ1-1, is DGGITQSPKYLFRKEGQNVTLSCEQNLNHDAMYWYRQDPGQGLRLIYYSQIVNDFQKGDIAEGYSVSREKKESFPLTVTSAQKNPTAFYLCASARNMNTEAFFGQGTRLTVV.

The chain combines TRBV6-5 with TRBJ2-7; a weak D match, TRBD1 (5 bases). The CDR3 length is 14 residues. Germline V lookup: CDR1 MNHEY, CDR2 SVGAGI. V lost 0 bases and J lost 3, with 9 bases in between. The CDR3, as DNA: TGTGCCAGCAGTTACTCGGGGCGGTACTACGAGCAGTACTTC. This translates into CASSYSGRYYEQYF.

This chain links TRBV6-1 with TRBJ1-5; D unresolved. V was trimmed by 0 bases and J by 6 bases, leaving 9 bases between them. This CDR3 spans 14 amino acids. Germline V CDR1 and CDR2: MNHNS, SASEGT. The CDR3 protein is CASSEARVIQPQHF. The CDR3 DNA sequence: TGTGCCAGCAGTGAAGCCCGGGTGATTCAGCCCCAGCATTTT.

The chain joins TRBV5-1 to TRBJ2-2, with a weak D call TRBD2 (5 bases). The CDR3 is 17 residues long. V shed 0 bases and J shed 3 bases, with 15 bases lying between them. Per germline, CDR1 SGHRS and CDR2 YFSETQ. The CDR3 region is CASSLVSGNRYTGELFF. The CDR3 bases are TGCGCCAGCAGCTTGGTCTCGGGAAATAGATACACCGGGGAGCTGTTTTTT.

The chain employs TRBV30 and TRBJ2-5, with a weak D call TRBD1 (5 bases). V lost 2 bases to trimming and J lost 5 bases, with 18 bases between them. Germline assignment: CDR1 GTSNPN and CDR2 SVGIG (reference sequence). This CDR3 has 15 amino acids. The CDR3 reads CAWSRTGFGWETQYF. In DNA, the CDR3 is TGTGCCTGGAGTCGTACAGGATTTGGTTGGGAGACCCAGTACTTC.